This TCR beta chain was obtained from a study of identifying expanded T cells in peripheral blood. Broader study findings: About 1.2 clones differed between technical replicates, versus around 15 and 19 over time.

This clone was observed a single time. Its antigen is not identified. From germline, CDR1 is MNHEY and CDR2 SVGAGI. The CDR3 sequence is 14 residues long. Trimming cost V 7 bases and J 6 bases, with 19 bases left between them. No infections or other immune events were documented during collection. The data were produced by immunoSEQ multiplex PCR, yet TCRdb's version contains in-frame clones alone and is incomplete. The repertoire has about 78,000 clones, roughly 86% of them found once; the top ten carry 15% to 20%. The specimen was blood. The chain carries TRBV6-5 and TRBJ2-7; D assignment may be TRBD1 or TRBD2 (5 bases each). The receptor was derived from a person aged 18 to 75 in good health. The CDR3: CASKTAREPGEQYF. The DNA for the CDR3 is TGTGCCAGCAAAACGGCCAGGGAGCCGGGCGAGCAGTACTTC.